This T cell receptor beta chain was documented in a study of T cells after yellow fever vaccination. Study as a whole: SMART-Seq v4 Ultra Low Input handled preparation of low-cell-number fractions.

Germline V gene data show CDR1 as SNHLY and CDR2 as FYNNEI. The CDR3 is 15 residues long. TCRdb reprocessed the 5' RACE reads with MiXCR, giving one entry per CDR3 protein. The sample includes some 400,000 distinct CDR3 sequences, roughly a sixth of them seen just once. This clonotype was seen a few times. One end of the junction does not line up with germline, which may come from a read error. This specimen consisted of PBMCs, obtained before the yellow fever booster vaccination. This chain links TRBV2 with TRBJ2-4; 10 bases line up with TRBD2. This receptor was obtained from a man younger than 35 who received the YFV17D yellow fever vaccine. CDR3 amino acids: CASSTGTSVYSIPYF. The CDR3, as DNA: TGTGCCAGCAGTACCGGGACTAGCGTATACTCCATTCCGTACTTC.